Following are 14 T cell receptor beta chains from one sample sequenced in a study of spatial heterogeneity in lung cancer. TCRdb ran MiXCR on the 5' RACE reads and lists one entry per CDR3 protein. Among around 40,000 distinct CDR3 sequences listed, about 5% were seen once. Time point indicated: sample taken at primary tumor resection. The specimen was PBMCs, collected at surgery. These receptors were collected from a female donor with early-stage non-small cell lung cancer.

This clonotype was seen ten or more times. Sequence at one end of the junction differs from germline and may be a read error. The V gene is TRBV30, the J gene TRBJ1-2; the D gene is possibly TRBD1 (5 bases). Germline assignment: CDR1 GTSNPN and CDR2 SVGIG (reference sequence). CDR3 length: 16 amino acids. The CDR3 coding sequence is TGTGCCTGGAGGCACGACGGGAGCTGGGACTCCGCCGAGGCAGAGTTC. This gives the protein CAWRHDGSWDSAEAEF. Based on the CDR3 plus reference TRBV30 and TRBJ1-2, the full variable domain is SQTIHQWPATLVQPVGSPLSLECTVEGTSNPNLYWYRQAAGRGLQLLFYSVGIGQISSEVPQNLSASRPQDRQFILSSKKLLLSDSGFYLCAWRHDGSWDSAEAEFGSGTRLTVV.

This clonotype was seen repeatedly, ten times or more. The V gene is TRBV4-1, the J gene TRBJ1-2, with 7 bases lining up with TRBD1. With V trimmed by 3 bases and J by 8 bases, 12 bases remained unmatched. The CDR3 sequence is 15 residues long. CDR1 is MGHRA and CDR2 is YSYEKL in the germline V gene. CDR3 nucleotide sequence: TGCGCCAGCAGCCAGGTAGGGGGCGTTCTCACCGGCTACACCTTC. It translates to CASSQVGGVLTGYTF.

The sample holds many counts of this clonotype. The chain is built from TRBV27 and TRBJ2-7, with 10 bases that match TRBD1. Germline V gene lookup returns CDR1 MNHEY and CDR2 SMNVEV (reference sequence). Trimming took 3 bases from V and 5 from J; bases not matched to a gene: 7. There are 15 residues in the CDR3. CDR3 sequence reads: CASSLAGTGVDEQYF. The DNA for the CDR3 is TGTGCCAGCAGTTTGGCCGGGACAGGGGTTGACGAGCAGTACTTC.

The gene calls are TRBV12-3 or TRBV12-4 and TRBJ1-5, with a possible D match to TRBD1 (6 bases). The CDR3 has 13 amino acids. The ends were cut back, 6 bases at V and 9 bases at J, with 15 bases in the middle. The CDR3 sequence is CASRRGGDGPQHF. CDR3 bases: TGTGCCAGCAGGAGGGGGGGTGACGGGCCCCAGCATTTT.

This chain joins TRBV20-1 and TRBJ1-4; weak D call: TRBD1 (5 bases). V gave up 3 bases and J gave up 8 bases, with 16 bases separating them. Germline V gene sequence: CDR1 DFQATT, CDR2 SNEGSKA (reference sequence). This CDR3 is built from 14 residues. The CDR3 sequence: CSAREGGGYEKLFF. CDR3 bases: TGCAGTGCTAGGGAAGGCGGGGGGTACGAAAAACTGTTTTTT.

This clonotype was observed at least ten times. The V and J genes are TRBV7-9 and TRBJ2-2, with 11 bases lining up with TRBD2. Germline values: CDR1 SEHNR, CDR2 FQNEAQ (reference sequence). V gave up 4 bases and J gave up 4 bases; unmatched junction bases: 2. The length of the CDR3 is 15 residues. CDR3: CASSYTSGGTGELFF. DNA of the CDR3: TGTGCCAGCAGCTATACTAGCGGGGGCACCGGGGAGCTGTTTTTT.

This clonotype was counted ten times or more. The chain joins TRBV4-1 to TRBJ2-1; 13 bases map to TRBD2. Losses at the gene ends were 1 base for V and 7 bases for J; bases not matched to a gene: 1. Germline V gene sequence: CDR1 MGHRA, CDR2 YSYEKL. The CDR3 covers 15 residues. As DNA, the CDR3 is TGCGCCAGCAGCCAAGCGACTAGCGGGGGGAATGAGCAGTTCTTC. As protein: CASSQATSGGNEQFF.

J is TRBJ1-1 and V is TRBV7-3, with TRBD1 matching 7 bases. The CDR3 length is 14 residues. V shed 4 bases and J 7 bases; nucleotides not matched to a gene: 9. The germline CDR1 and CDR2 sequences are SGHTA and FQGTGA. The CDR3 here is CASSSKTGWGEAFF. The CDR3 DNA sequence: TGTGCCAGCAGCTCCAAGACAGGGTGGGGTGAAGCTTTCTTT.

At least ten counts were recorded for this clonotype. This chain links TRBV20-1 with TRBJ2-5; TRBD2 might be the D (6 bases). The CDR3 extends over 13 amino acids. Germline CDR1 is DFQATT and CDR2 is SNEGSKA (reference sequence). V was clipped by 5 bases and J by 4 bases, with 14 bases between them. CDR3 region: CSAPEGGRETQYF. The CDR3 DNA follows: TGCAGTGCTCCGGAAGGAGGGCGAGAGACCCAGTACTTC.

In this sample, this clonotype turned up many times. V usage is TRBV9 and J usage is TRBJ2-3, with D maybe TRBD2 (5 bases). CDR3 length: 14 amino acids. V was pared by 0 bases and J by 5 bases, with 10 bases between. From germline, CDR1 is SGDLS and CDR2 YYNGEE. The CDR3 region has the DNA TGTGCCAGCAGCGTAGCCGGGATGGAAGATACGCAGTATTTT. Translating it yields CASSVAGMEDTQYF. Based on the CDR3 plus reference TRBV9 and TRBJ2-3, the full variable domain is DSGVTQTPKHLITATGQRVTLRCSPRSGDLSVYWYQQSLDQGLQFLIQYYNGEERAKGNILERFSAQQFPDLHSELNLSSLELGDSALYFCASSVAGMEDTQYFGPGTRLTVL.

The sample holds many counts of this clonotype. The chain links TRBV5-1 to TRBJ1-1; D unresolved. The CDR3 runs 14 residues. Germline CDR1 reads SGHRS; CDR2 reads YFSETQ. Trimming cost V 4 bases and J 5 bases, with 15 bases left between them. Written as DNA, the CDR3 is TGCGCCAGCAGCCCCCAGGTGGGTCGGACTGAAGCTTTCTTT. Its translation is CASSPQVGRTEAFF.

The sample holds a few counts of this clonotype. The chain combines TRBV28 with TRBJ2-1; weak D call: TRBD2 (5 bases). CDR1 and CDR2 from the germline V gene are MDHEN and SYDVKM. V was clipped by 6 bases and J by 0 bases, with 12 bases between them. The CDR3 is 15 amino acids. As DNA, the CDR3 is TGTGCCAGCAGCACCGGGGTGAGCTCCTACAATGAGCAGTTCTTC. Translated: CASSTGVSSYNEQFF.

At least ten counts were recorded for this clonotype. The chain is built from TRBV5-1 and TRBJ1-5, with D maybe TRBD1 (6 bases). The CDR3 is 15 amino acids. Per the germline V gene, CDR1 is SGHRS and CDR2 is YFSETQ. V shed 0 bases and J shed 4 bases, with 11 bases lying between them. CDR3 sequence: CASSLATGANQPQHF. CDR3 nucleotides: TGCGCCAGCAGCTTGGCCACGGGGGCAAATCAGCCCCAGCATTTT.

The sample holds many counts of this clonotype. The rearrangement joins TRBV29-1 to TRBJ1-1; 10 nucleotides line up with TRBD1. The CDR3 consists of 12 residues. V lost 5 bases and J lost 4; bases outside the gene matches: 1. Germline values: CDR1 SQVTM, CDR2 ANQGSEA. As DNA, the CDR3 is TGCAGCGTTTGGACAGGGGGCACTGAAGCTTTCTTT. It yields the protein CSVWTGGTEAFF.